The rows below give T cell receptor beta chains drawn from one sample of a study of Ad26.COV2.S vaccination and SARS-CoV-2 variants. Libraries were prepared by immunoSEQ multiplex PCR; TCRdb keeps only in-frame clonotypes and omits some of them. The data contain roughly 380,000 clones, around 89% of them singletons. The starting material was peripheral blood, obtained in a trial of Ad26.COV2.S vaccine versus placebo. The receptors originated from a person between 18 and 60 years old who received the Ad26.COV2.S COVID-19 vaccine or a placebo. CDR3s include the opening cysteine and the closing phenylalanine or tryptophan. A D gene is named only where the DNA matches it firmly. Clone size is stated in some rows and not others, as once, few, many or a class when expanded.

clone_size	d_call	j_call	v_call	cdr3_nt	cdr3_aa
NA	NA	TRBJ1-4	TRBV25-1	TGTGCCAGCTCCCAGGGGCAGTTTAATGAAAAACTGTTTTTT	CASSQGQFNEKLFF
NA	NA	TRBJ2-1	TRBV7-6	TGTGCCAGCAGCTTAAAGGCCCCCCGTAGCTCCTACAATGAGCAGTTCTTC	CASSLKAPRSSYNEQFF
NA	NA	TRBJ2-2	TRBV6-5	TGTGCCAGCATTTGGAAGGACTTTGCCACCGGGGAGCTGTTTTTT	CASIWKDFATGELFF
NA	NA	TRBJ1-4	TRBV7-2	TGTGCCAGCAGCTCCGAGCGGGGGTCTAATGAAAAACTGTTTTTT	CASSSERGSNEKLFF
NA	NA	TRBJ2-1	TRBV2	TGTGCCAGCAGAGACAACTACAATGAGCAGTTCTTC	CASRDNYNEQFF
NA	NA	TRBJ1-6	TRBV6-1	TGTGCCAGCAGTGGGACCCCAGGGTGGTATAATTCACCCCTCCACTTT	CASSGTPGWYNSPLHF
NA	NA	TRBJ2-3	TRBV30	TGTGCCTGGAGTGTTGAGGGTACGATAGATACGCAGTATTTT	CAWSVEGTIDTQYF
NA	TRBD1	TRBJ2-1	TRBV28	TGTGCCAGCAGTTCGGCTCGGGACAGCCACAATGAGCAGTTCTTC	CASSSARDSHNEQFF
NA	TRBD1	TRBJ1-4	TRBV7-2	TGTGCCAGCAGCCTCAGAGACAGGGAAGAAAAACTGTTTTTT	CASSLRDREEKLFF
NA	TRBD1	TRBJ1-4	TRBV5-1	TGCGCCAGCAGCCCGGGGGACAGGATTAATGAAAAACTGTTTTTT	CASSPGDRINEKLFF
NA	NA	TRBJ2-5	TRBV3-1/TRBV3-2	TGTGCCAGCAGCCAGCTCAGGGGATTGTTCGAGACCCAGTACTTC	CASSQLRGLFETQYF
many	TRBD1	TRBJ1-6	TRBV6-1	TGTGCCAGCAGTGATACGGATACAGGGGATAATTCACCCCTCCACTTT	CASSDTDTGDNSPLHF
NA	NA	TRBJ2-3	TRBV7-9	TGTGCCAGCAGCTTAGTAAGCACAGATACGCAGTATTTT	CASSLVSTDTQYF
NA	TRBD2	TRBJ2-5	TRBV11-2	TGTGCCAGCAGCCGGACTAGCGGGGGGGACATGACCCAAGAGACCCAGTACTTC	CASSRTSGGDMTQETQYF
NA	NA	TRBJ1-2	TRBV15	TGTGCCACCCGTTCCAGGGACACGGTTATGGGCGGCTACACCTTC	CATRSRDTVMGGYTF
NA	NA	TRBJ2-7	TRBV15	TGTGCCACCAGCAGAGATAGGCGGGACTCCACCTACGAGCAGTACTTC	CATSRDRRDSTYEQYF
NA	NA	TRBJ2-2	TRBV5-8	TGTGCCAGCAGCCAGAGGGGGGGACCCGGGGAGCTGTTTTTT	CASSQRGGPGELFF
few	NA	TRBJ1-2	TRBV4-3	TGCGCCAGCAGCCAAGATAGGGGCCTTAGACAGTCCGGCTACACCTTC	CASSQDRGLRQSGYTF
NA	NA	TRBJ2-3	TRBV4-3	TGCGCCAGCAGCCATGTGGGAAGGGCAGATACGCAGTATTTT	CASSHVGRADTQYF
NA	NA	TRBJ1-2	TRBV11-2	TGTGCCAGCAGCCGGGACATTAACTATGGCTACACCTTC	CASSRDINYGYTF
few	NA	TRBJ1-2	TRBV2	TGTGCCAGCAACCACGGAAGAAACTATGGCTACACCTTC	CASNHGRNYGYTF
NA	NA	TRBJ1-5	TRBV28	TGTGCCAGCAGCCAGAGGTTAAGCAATCAGCCCCAGCATTTT	CASSQRLSNQPQHF
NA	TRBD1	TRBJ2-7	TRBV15	TGTGCCACCAGCAGAGCCTCGACAGGGGGCTACGAGCAGTACTTC	CATSRASTGGYEQYF
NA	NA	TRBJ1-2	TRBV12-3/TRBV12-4	TGTGCCAGCAGTTTAACAGGGTCTGGGGGCTACACCTTC	CASSLTGSGGYTF
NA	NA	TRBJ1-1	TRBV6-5	TGTGCCAGCAGTTACTCCCCCGGGGGTGGTGAAGCTTTCTTT	CASSYSPGGGEAFF
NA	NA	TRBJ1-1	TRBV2	TGTGCCAGCAGAAGGGAGGGCATCCGTGGAACTGAAGCTTTCTTT	CASRREGIRGTEAFF
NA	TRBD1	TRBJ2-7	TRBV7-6	TGTGCCAGCAGCTTAGACCAGGGGGTGCTCTCCTACGAGCAGTACTTC	CASSLDQGVLSYEQYF
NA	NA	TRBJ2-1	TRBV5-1	TGCGCCAGCAGCTTGGCCTGGACAGACCTGTACAATGAGCAGTTCTTC	CASSLAWTDLYNEQFF
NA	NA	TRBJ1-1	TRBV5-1	TGCGCCAGCAGCCTGGGTCGACAGCTAGAACTGAACACTGAAGCTTTCTTT	CASSLGRQLELNTEAFF
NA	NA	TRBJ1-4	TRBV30	TGTGCCTGGACCGGTCCGGACTCACAAAAACTGTTTTTT	CAWTGPDSQKLFF
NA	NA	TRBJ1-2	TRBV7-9	TGTGCCAGCAGCCCAGCACAGCGTAGGCGACCCCTCTATGGCTACACCTTC	CASSPAQRRRPLYGYTF
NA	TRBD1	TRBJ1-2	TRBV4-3	TGCGCCAGCAGCCAGGGGACAGGGCCTAACTATGGCTACACCTTC	CASSQGTGPNYGYTF
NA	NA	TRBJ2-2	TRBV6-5	TGTGCCAGCAGTTGGACAGCCACCGGGGAGCTGTTTTTT	CASSWTATGELFF
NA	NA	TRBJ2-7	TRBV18	TGTGCCAGCTCACCAGAAGGCTACGAGCAGTACTTC	CASSPEGYEQYF
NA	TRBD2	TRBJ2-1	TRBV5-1	TGCGCCAGCAGCCCCATCCTAGCGGGGGGGCTTGAGCAGTTCTTC	CASSPILAGGLEQFF
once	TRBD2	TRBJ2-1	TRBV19	TGTGCCACTGGCGGGGGGCCGTTCGATGAGCAGTTCTTC	CATGGGPFDEQFF
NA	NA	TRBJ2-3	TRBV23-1	TGCGCCAGCAACCCCCTCGATAGGGGGACCACAGATACGCAGTATTTT	CASNPLDRGTTDTQYF
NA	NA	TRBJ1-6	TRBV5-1	TGCGCCAGCAGCCATAACCGGGGCCCTACGAATGATAATTCACCCCTCCACTTT	CASSHNRGPTNDNSPLHF
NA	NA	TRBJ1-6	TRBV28	TGTGCCAGCACCCCCACGACAGGACGTAATTCACCCCTCCACTTT	CASTPTTGRNSPLHF
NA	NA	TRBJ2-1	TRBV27	TGTGCCAGCAGTCTGCAAACCAGCTCCTACAATGAGCAGTTCTTC	CASSLQTSSYNEQFF
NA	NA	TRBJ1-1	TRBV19	TGTGCCAGTAGTTCAGGGCGGATAGAGGCTTTCTTT	CASSSGRIEAFF
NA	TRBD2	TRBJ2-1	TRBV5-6	TGTGCCAGCAGCTTGGATAGCGGGGGGCCCCCGGAGTTCTTC	CASSLDSGGPPEFF
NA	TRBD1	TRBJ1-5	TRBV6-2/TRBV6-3	TGTGCCAGCAGCAACGGGGGGACAGACAAGGGGAGTAATCAGCCCCAGCATTTT	CASSNGGTDKGSNQPQHF
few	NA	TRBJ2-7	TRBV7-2	TGTGCCAGCAGCTACGACGAAGGGGGAGGGTACGAGCAGTACTTC	CASSYDEGGGYEQYF
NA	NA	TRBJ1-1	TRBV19	TGTGCCAGTAGTATTCTGGGCGTAAACACTGAAGCTTTCTTT	CASSILGVNTEAFF
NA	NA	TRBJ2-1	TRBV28	TGTGCCACTACAGTCTACCCCTACAATGAGCAGTTCTTC	CATTVYPYNEQFF
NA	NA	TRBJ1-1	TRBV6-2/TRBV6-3	TGTGCCAGCAGTTACTCGAAAATACCGCTGGCTGAAGCTTTCTTT	CASSYSKIPLAEAFF
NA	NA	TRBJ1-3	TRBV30	TGTGCCTGGACTCAGGGTTTATCTGGAAACACCATATATTTT	CAWTQGLSGNTIYF
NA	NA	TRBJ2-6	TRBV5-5	TGTGCCAGCAGCTTGGTGTTTTCTGGGGCCAACGTCCTGACTTTC	CASSLVFSGANVLTF
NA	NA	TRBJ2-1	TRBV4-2	TGTGCCAGCAGCCAAGGCCAGGGTCGTGAGCAGTTCTTC	CASSQGQGREQFF
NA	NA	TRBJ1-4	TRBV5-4	TGTGCCAGCAGCCCCGACCTGTCGAATGAAAAACTGTTTTTT	CASSPDLSNEKLFF